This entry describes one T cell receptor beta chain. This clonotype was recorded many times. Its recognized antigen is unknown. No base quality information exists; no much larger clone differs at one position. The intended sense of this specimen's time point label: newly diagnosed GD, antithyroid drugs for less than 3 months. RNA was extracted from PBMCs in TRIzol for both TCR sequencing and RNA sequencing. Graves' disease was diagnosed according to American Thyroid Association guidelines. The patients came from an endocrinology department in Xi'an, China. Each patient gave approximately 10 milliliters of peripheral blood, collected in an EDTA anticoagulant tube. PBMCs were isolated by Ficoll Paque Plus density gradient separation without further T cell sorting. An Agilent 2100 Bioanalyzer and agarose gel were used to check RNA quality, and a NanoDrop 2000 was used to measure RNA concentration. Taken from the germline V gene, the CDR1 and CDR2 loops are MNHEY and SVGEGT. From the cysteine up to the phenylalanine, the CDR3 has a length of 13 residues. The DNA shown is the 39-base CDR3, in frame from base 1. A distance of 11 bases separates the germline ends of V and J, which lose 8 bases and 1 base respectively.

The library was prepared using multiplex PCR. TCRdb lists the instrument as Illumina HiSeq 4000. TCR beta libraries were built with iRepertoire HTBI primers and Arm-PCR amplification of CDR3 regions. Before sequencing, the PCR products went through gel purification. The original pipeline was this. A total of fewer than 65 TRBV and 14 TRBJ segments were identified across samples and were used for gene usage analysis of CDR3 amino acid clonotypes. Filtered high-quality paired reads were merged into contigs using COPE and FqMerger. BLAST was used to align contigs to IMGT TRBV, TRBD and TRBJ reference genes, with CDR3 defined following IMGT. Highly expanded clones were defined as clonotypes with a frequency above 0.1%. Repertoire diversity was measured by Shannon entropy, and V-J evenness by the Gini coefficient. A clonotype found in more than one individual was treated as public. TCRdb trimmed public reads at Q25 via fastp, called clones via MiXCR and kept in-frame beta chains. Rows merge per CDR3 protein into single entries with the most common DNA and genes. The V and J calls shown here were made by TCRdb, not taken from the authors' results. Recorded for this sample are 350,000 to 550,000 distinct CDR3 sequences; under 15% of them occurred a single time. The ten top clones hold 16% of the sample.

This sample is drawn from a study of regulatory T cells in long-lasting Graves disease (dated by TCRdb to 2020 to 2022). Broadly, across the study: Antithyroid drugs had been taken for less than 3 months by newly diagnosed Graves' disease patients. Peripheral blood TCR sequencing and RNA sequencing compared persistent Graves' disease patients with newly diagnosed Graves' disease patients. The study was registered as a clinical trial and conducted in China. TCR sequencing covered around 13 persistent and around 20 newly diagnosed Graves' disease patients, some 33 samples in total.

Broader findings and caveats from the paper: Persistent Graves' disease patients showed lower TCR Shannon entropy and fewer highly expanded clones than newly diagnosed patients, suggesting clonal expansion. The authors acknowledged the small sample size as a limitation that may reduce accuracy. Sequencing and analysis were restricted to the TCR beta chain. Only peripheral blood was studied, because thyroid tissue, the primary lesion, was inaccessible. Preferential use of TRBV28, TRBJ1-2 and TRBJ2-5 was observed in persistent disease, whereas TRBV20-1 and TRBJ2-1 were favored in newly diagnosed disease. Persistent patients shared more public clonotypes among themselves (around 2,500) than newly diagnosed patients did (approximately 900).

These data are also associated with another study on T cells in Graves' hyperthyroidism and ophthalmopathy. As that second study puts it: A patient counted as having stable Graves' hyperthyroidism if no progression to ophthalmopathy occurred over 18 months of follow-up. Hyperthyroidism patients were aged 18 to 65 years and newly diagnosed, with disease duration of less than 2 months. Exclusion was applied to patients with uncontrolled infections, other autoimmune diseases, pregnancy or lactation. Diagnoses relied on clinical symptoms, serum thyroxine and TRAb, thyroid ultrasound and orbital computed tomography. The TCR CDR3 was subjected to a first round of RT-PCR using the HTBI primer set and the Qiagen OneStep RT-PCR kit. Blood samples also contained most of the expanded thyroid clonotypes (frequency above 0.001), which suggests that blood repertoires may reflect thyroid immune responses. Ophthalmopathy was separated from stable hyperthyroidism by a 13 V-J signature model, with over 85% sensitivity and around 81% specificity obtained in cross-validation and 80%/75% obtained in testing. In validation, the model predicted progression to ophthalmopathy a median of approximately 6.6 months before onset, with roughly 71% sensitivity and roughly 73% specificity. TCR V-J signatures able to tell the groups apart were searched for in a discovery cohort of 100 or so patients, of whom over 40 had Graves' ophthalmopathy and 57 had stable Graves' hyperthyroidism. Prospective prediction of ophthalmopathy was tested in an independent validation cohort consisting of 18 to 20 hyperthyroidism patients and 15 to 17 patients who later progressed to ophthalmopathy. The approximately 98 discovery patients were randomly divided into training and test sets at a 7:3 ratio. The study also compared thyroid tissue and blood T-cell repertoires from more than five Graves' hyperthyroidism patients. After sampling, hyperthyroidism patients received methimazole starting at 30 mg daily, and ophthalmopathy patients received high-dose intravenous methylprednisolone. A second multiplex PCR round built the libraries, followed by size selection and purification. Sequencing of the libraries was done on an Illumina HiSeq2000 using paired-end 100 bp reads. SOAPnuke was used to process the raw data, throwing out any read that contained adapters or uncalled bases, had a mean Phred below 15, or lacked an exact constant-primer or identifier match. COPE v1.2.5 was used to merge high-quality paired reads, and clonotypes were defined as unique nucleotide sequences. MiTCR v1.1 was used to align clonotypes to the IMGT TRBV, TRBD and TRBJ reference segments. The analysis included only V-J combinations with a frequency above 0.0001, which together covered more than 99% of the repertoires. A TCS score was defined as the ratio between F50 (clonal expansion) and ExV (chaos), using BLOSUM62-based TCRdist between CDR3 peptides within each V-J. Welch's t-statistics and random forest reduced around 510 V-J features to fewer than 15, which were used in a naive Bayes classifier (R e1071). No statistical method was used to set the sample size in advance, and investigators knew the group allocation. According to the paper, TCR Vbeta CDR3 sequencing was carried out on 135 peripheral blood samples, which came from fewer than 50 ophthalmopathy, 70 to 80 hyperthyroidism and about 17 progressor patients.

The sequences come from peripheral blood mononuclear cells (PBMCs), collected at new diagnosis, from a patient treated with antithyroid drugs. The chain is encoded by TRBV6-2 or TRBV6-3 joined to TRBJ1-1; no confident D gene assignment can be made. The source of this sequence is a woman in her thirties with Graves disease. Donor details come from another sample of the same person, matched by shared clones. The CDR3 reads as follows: CASRPWWNTEAFF. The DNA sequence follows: TGTGCCAGCCGTCCCTGGTGGAACACTGAAGCTTTCTTT.